A selection of T cell receptor beta chains follows, all from one sample in a study of esophageal squamous cell carcinoma under preoperative chemotherapy. MiXCR, run by TCRdb on the PCR reads, gives a single entry per CDR3 protein. This sample has several thousand distinct CDR3 sequences, with 25% to 40% found just once. This sample was obtained from a patient given preoperative chemotherapy. These TCRs come from a human donor with esophageal squamous cell carcinoma. The donor label of this sample is uncertain. The CDR3 runs from the conserved cysteine through the conserved F or W. The order of the fields is D gene, V gene, J gene, clone size, CDR3 DNA, CDR3 protein. The D gene is left open where the match is weak. The size of a clone is reported for some rows only, either as once, few or many, or as a class for expanded clones.

>NA|TRBV6-2/TRBV6-3|TRBJ2-1|medium-sized
TGTGCCAGCAGTTCACAGGGATATGAGCAGTTCTTC
CASSSQGYEQFF
>NA|TRBV7-2|TRBJ2-5|medium-sized
TGTGCCAGCAGCTTAGGCCTCGAAACAGCGAAAGAGACCCAGTACTTC
CASSLGLETAKETQYF
>NA|TRBV12-3/TRBV12-4|TRBJ1-4|NA
TGTGCCAGCAGTTTAAATTTCAGGGGCGCGGAGGAAAAACTGTTTTTT
CASSLNFRGAEEKLFF
>NA|TRBV7-9|TRBJ2-1|many
TGTGCCAGCAGCTTAGACAGAGAAGAGACCCAGTTCTTC
CASSLDREETQFF
>TRBD2|TRBV7-9|TRBJ2-1|medium-sized
TGTGCCAGCAGCAGGGTATGGGCAGCGGGAGACAATGAGCAGTTCTTC
CASSRVWAAGDNEQFF
>TRBD2|TRBV11-3|TRBJ2-5|NA
TGTGCCAGCACCCCCGGAGATGGGGGGGAACGGGAGACGCAGTGCTTC
CASTPGDGGERETQCF
>NA|TRBV7-8|TRBJ2-3|many
TGTGCCAGCAGCTTAGGGAGTACAGATACGCAGTATTTT
CASSLGSTDTQYF
>TRBD1|TRBV7-2|TRBJ2-3|many
TGTGCCAGCAGCCTAAAGGGACAGGGGGGAGTTACGCAGTATTTT
CASSLKGQGGVTQYF
>TRBD2|TRBV7-6|TRBJ2-1|large
TGTGCCAGCAGCTTAGCGTTAGCGTCGGCGGGAGGGCCCTACAATGAGCAGTTCTTC
CASSLALASAGGPYNEQFF
>NA|TRBV11-3|TRBJ2-7|large
TGTGCCAGCAGCCTGGGGCGCGAGCAGTACTTC
CASSLGREQYF
>NA|TRBV5-8|TRBJ2-1|NA
TGTGCCAGCATCAGGGGTCGGAGCTCCTACAATGAGCAGTTCTTC
CASIRGRSSYNEQFF
>NA|TRBV7-8|TRBJ1-5|few
TGTGCCAGCAGCTTAGTCGGGGGAAATAGCAATCAGCCCCAGCATTTT
CASSLVGGNSNQPQHF
>TRBD1|TRBV6-1|TRBJ2-3|medium-sized
TGTGCCAGCAGGACAGGGTCAGATACGCAGTATTTT
CASRTGSDTQYF
>NA|TRBV6-5|TRBJ2-7|NA
TGTGCCAGCAGTTACATGGATGAGCAGTACTTC
CASSYMDEQYF
>NA|TRBV27|TRBJ2-7|medium-sized
TGTGCCAGCAGTTTTTCGGCGGCCTACAATGAGCAGTACTTC
CASSFSAAYNEQYF
>NA|TRBV4-2|TRBJ2-1|few
TGTGCCAGCAGCCAAGGAGTAGGGGAGTACAATGAGCAGTTCTTC
CASSQGVGEYNEQFF
>TRBD1|TRBV6-1|TRBJ2-2|NA
TGTGCCAGCAGCCGGGACAGGGGCACCGGGGAGCTGTTTTTT
CASSRDRGTGELFF
>NA|TRBV11-3|TRBJ2-5|many
TGTGCCAGCAGCTTAGAGAGTGGAACAAAAGAGACCCAGTACTTC
CASSLESGTKETQYF
>NA|TRBV27|TRBJ2-5|many
TGTGCCAGCAGTTTAGATGACGAGACCCAGTACTTC
CASSLDDETQYF
>NA|TRBV7-6|TRBJ2-7|many
TGTGCCAGCAGCTTAGGGTACTCGACCTACAATGAGCAGTACTTC
CASSLGYSTYNEQYF
>NA|TRBV6-9|TRBJ2-7|NA
TGTGCCAGGGGCCGAGAGGGGGAGCAGTACTTC
CARGREGEQYF
>NA|TRBV6-1|TRBJ2-7|NA
TGTGCCAGCGGATCAGGGCCACACAATGAGCAGTACTTC
CASGSGPHNEQYF
>TRBD1|TRBV6-4|TRBJ1-1|NA
TGTGACAGCCGACAGGGAGAAATGAACACTGAAGCTTTCTTT
CDSRQGEMNTEAFF
>NA|TRBV30|TRBJ2-2|NA
TGTGCCTGGGGGGGGCAGGGGCGCACCGGGGAGCTGTTTTTT
CAWGGQGRTGELFF
>NA|TRBV27|TRBJ2-7|many
TGTGCCAGCAGTTTCCGGGGGAGGTCCTACGAGCAGTACTTC
CASSFRGRSYEQYF
>TRBD2|TRBV12-3/TRBV12-4|TRBJ2-3|many
TGTGCCAGCAGAGGGACAGGGACTAGCGGGAGCACAGATACGCAGTATTTT
CASRGTGTSGSTDTQYF
>NA|TRBV7-3|TRBJ2-3|NA
TGTGCCAGCAGCTTAGGTGGGGGGCGCTTGGGTACGCAGTATTTT
CASSLGGGRLGTQYF
>TRBD2|TRBV11-2|TRBJ2-1|NA
TGTGCCAGCAGCTCGCCCCCTCCGTTGGGCGGGAGAGAGCAGTTCTTC
CASSSPPPLGGREQFF
>TRBD1|TRBV6-4|TRBJ2-3|medium-sized
TGTGCCAGCAGTGACGGGACAGGGGGCACAGATACGCAGTATTTT
CASSDGTGGTDTQYF
>TRBD2|TRBV6-5|TRBJ2-7|medium-sized
TGTGCCACGACTAGCGGGAGTTCCGATGAGCAGTACTTC
CATTSGSSDEQYF
>NA|TRBV19|TRBJ2-2|few
TGTGCCAGTAGTGGTACAGGGTCCGGGGAGCTGTTTTTT
CASSGTGSGELFF
>TRBD2|TRBV6-1|TRBJ2-7|medium-sized
TGTGCCAGCCACCATAGCGGGGCTTCCTACGAGCAGTACTTC
CASHHSGASYEQYF
>TRBD1|TRBV6-1|TRBJ2-1|medium-sized
TGTGCCAGCAGTGCGGACAGGGCGGCGCACGAGCAGTTCTTC
CASSADRAAHEQFF
>NA|TRBV6-1|TRBJ2-1|medium-sized
TGTGCCACCAGAGGAGGAGATGAGCAGTTCTTC
CATRGGDEQFF
>TRBD1|TRBV27|TRBJ2-1|NA
TGTGCCAGCAGACCCATGACAGGGTTAGACTACAATGAGCAGTTCTTC
CASRPMTGLDYNEQFF
>TRBD2|TRBV6-5|TRBJ2-5|medium-sized
TGTGCCAGCAGTTACTCGAATGTGGGACTAGCGGGGACATCCCAAGAGACCCAGTACTTC
CASSYSNVGLAGTSQETQYF
>NA|TRBV7-5|TRBJ2-5|medium-sized
NA
CISVSEYFRDRLHYEQYF
>NA|TRBV6-5|TRBJ1-2|NA
TGTGCCAGCAGCTCCTCCGGGACGGGGAACTATGGCTACACCTTC
CASSSSGTGNYGYTF
>TRBD2|TRBV7-2|TRBJ2-1|NA
TGTGCCAGCAGCTTAGTAGCGGGAGAGAGCTACAATGAGCAGTTCTTC
CASSLVAGESYNEQFF
>NA|TRBV11-3|TRBJ2-1|once
TGTGCCAGCAGCTTAGCCGGTGGGGGTAGCCCAGAGACCGAGTTCTTC
CASSLAGGGSPETEFF
>NA|TRBV6-1|TRBJ1-2|NA
TGTGCCAGCGGTGCCCGACGGGAGGGTTCCTATGGCTACACCTTC
CASGARREGSYGYTF
>NA|TRBV7-8|TRBJ2-1|medium-sized
TGTGCCAGCAGTTACCTTTTGGGCTCCTACAATGAGCAGTTCTTC
CASSYLLGSYNEQFF
>TRBD1|TRBV6-5|TRBJ1-6|NA
TGTGCCAGCAGTTATTCCGGGACAGCAAATTCACCCCTCCACTTT
CASSYSGTANSPLHF
>TRBD2|TRBV27|TRBJ2-3|medium-sized
TGTGCCAGCAGTCTCGGTGGGCTAGCGGGGGATACGCAGTATTTT
CASSLGGLAGDTQYF
>NA|TRBV7-2|TRBJ2-7|medium-sized
TGTGCCAGCAGCTTAGGGGTTAAGTCCTACGAGCAGTACTTC
CASSLGVKSYEQYF
>NA|TRBV11-2|TRBJ2-3|many
TGTGCCAGCAGCCCCGCGGGCGGGAGGACAGGAGATACGCAGTATTTT
CASSPAGGRTGDTQYF
>NA|TRBV12-3/TRBV12-4|TRBJ2-1|few
TGTGCCAGCAGTCTAAACTACCCGAGCTCCTACGAGCAGTTCTTC
CASSLNYPSSYEQFF
>NA|TRBV20-1|TRBJ2-5|few
TGCAGTGCTAGCGCGAGGATGGAGACCCAGTACTTC
CSASARMETQYF
>NA|TRBV7-9|TRBJ2-2|NA
TGTGCCAGCAGTCGAAGTGGCGGGACAGCGAACACCGGGGAGGTGTTTTTT
CASSRSGGTANTGEVFF
>NA|TRBV7-9|TRBJ2-1|NA
TGTGCCGGCGGGTGCGGGACTCAAGAGACCCAGTTCTTC
CAGGCGTQETQFF
>NA|TRBV7-2|TRBJ2-7|NA
TGTGCCAGCAGCTTAAGCAAGGGGCTTATGGAGCAGTACTTC
CASSLSKGLMEQYF
>NA|TRBV11-2|TRBJ1-5|once
TGTGCCAGCAGCCGGGACCCGAAGTGGCCCCAGCATTTT
CASSRDPKWPQHF
>NA|TRBV6-5|TRBJ2-5|medium-sized
TGTGCCAGCAGTCCCCTCACACACCAAGAGACCCAGTACTTC
CASSPLTHQETQYF